The present TCR beta chain was sequenced within a study of blood T cell repertoires in COVID-19. Trimming cost V 4 bases and J 0 bases, with 11 bases left between them. There are 15 residues in the CDR3. The germline gives CDR1 SGDLS, CDR2 YYNGEE. Recruitment covered about 26 US areas and drew participants whose ages spanned 18 to 89 years. Participants reported their clinical history, and cohort assignment relied on those reports. Original processing methods: Estimation of nucleated cell counts was performed using reference gene primer amplification. Clones were read by immunoSEQ multiplex PCR, and TCRdb kept only the in-frame ones, dropping some. That table supplies the V and J calls and clone size; D and trimming were determined from the DNA. The table lists 330,000 or so clones, more than 70% of them singletons.

The source material was PBMCs or T cells enriched from blood (not recorded which). The sequence came from a man aged 35 to 55 in a cohort exposed to, infected with or recovered from COVID-19 (not recorded which). V usage is TRBV9 and J usage is TRBJ2-1; possibly TRBD2 for D (6 bases). This CDR3 reads CASSLAESSYNEQFF. DNA for the CDR3: TGTGCCAGCAGCTTAGCGGAGAGCTCCTACAATGAGCAGTTCTTC. Filled out from reference TRBV9 and TRBJ2-1, the complete variable domain reads DSGVTQTPKHLITATGQRVTLRCSPRSGDLSVYWYQQSLDQGLQFLIQYYNGEERAKGNILERFSAQQFPDLHSELNLSSLELGDSALYFCASSLAESSYNEQFFGPGTRLTVL.